The following is a TCR beta chain sequence with its context. It has no known antigen specificity. It has no much larger one-base neighbor in the sample; base qualities were not kept. Ficoll-Paque density gradient centrifugation was used to isolate PBMCs. The data derive from a study of T-cell memory formation after mild COVID-19 (dated by TCRdb to the early 2020s). In the study overall: TCR sequence clusters from the two donors were largely donor specific. In a couple of donors, T-cell clones that expanded and contracted after mild COVID-19 were followed by sequencing TCRalpha and TCRbeta repertoires longitudinally. Two young, previously healthy adult volunteers, one female and one male, were included in the cohort.

Sequencing instrument: Illumina NovaSeq 6000. TCRalpha and TCRbeta cDNA libraries were constructed by 5'RACE with constant-segment primers, with sample barcodes and unique molecular identifiers being introduced. RNA was extracted from every sample with Trizol reagent. Library amplification was performed in two PCR steps, and a second sample barcode and Illumina TruSeq adapters were introduced in the second step. Libraries were sequenced on an Illumina NovaSeq with 2 x 150 bp paired-end reads. The source study handled its data this way. With migec v1.2.7, reads were demultiplexed and then collapsed into UMI-guided consensus sequences. With mixcr v2.1.11, UMI consensuses were aligned to TRA and TRB V and J templates and assembled into clonotypes. Clonotypes were classified as expanded or contracted when called significant by both edgeR and NoisET, with noise models trained on biological replicates. For edgeR calls, the cutoffs were a false discovery rate-adjusted p below 0.01 and a log2 fold-change threshold of 1. As an exploratory analysis of dynamics, PCA with hierarchical clustering was applied to max-normalized trajectories of the 1000 most abundant clonotypes. Separately sequenced CD4+ and CD8+ repertoires were used to assign the CD4 or CD8 phenotype of responding clones. TCRdb ran its own pipeline on the public reads, namely fastp trimming at Q25 and MiXCR clone calling, and kept in-frame beta chains. Records with the same CDR3 protein are collapsed into one entry carrying the most frequent genes and DNA. The V and J calls here are based on TCRdb, not the publication. The sample table lists a few hundred thousand distinct CDR3 sequences, roughly 21% of them with a count of one. Around 12% of the sample goes to the ten largest clones.

Sequences KGHSH (CDR1) and LQKENI (CDR2) are obtained from the germline V gene. The CDR3 has 15 amino acids, counting the end cysteine and phenylalanine. Only the CDR3 part of the read is kept: 45 bases, read in frame from the first base. Trimming takes 3 bases off V and 2 bases off J; junction bases not matched to a gene: 5. Overall study outcomes, separate from this receptor: The study included only a couple of mild cases, and larger cohorts that include severe cases with pre-infection samples were judged to be necessary. Contracting CD4+ clones were located mainly in the CM and EM memory subsets, whereas CD8+ clones were found to be enriched in EMRA. The detection of some responding clones in pre-infection memory suggests that pre-existing cross-reactive memory T cells joined the SARS-CoV-2 response. The second-wave clones that peaked on day 37 were not confirmed to be SARS-CoV-2 specific. Clones that contracted from day 15 to 85 showed balanced CD4/CD8 phenotypes, whereas a second wave of clones that expanded from day 15 to 37 leaned towards CD4+.

Specimen: PBMCs or a T cell subset sorted from them (not recorded which). The chain couples TRBV18 to TRBJ2-5; TRBD1 matches 8 bases in the middle. The TCR comes from an adult woman who had mild COVID-19 (a few samples of this study predate the infection). The sample titles of this study are shuffled in the database, so cell type and time point are left out; the donor was told from shared clones. The nucleotide sequence is given as TGTGCCAGCTCACCGAGGACAGGGTTACAAGAGACCCAGTACTTC. The resulting protein is CASSPRTGLQETQYF.